This is a list of T cell receptor beta chains from one sample in a study of cytomegalovirus exposure and HLA in healthy donors. Sequenced by immunoSEQ multiplex PCR; TCRdb stores in-frame clones only, minus some. The table includes 100,000 to 150,000 clones, about two thirds detected once. Sequenced sample: PBMCs. These receptors were taken from a man aged 35-49 years in good health and CMV-seropositive. Each CDR3 is given with its conserved first and last residue. The order of the fields is D gene, V gene, clone size, J gene, CDR3 DNA, CDR3 protein. The D gene is left open where the match is weak. A clone size is listed for some rows: how often the clone was seen (once, few, many), or a class if it is expanded.

TRBD1,TRBV5-4,few,TRBJ2-1,TGTGCCAGCAGCTTTCGACAGGGTGGTGAGCAGTTCTTC,CASSFRQGGEQFF
-,TRBV6-6,-,TRBJ1-2,TGTGCCAGCAGTTATTCAGGGAAGAATGGCTACACCTTC,CASSYSGKNGYTF
TRBD1,TRBV7-2,-,TRBJ1-2,TGTGCCAGCAGCTTAAACAGGGGTTTCGGCTACACCTTC,CASSLNRGFGYTF
TRBD2,TRBV2,-,TRBJ2-2,TGTGCCAGCTCCGGGACTAGCGGGATCACCGGGGAGCTGTTTTTT,CASSGTSGITGELFF
TRBD2,TRBV13,-,TRBJ2-3,TGTGCCAGCAGCGCCCCTAGCGGCAGAGGCCCAGATACGCAGTATTTT,CASSAPSGRGPDTQYF
TRBD2,TRBV5-1,-,TRBJ2-1,TGCGCCAGCAGCTTGGCGACTAGCGGGAGTAAGTATGAGCAGTTCTTC,CASSLATSGSKYEQFF
TRBD2,TRBV28,few,TRBJ2-1,TGTGCCAGCAGTTTGGTGCGGGGGGACAATGAGCAGTTCTTC,CASSLVRGDNEQFF
-,TRBV21-1,few,TRBJ1-1,TGTGCCAGCAGCAAATGGGGGGGACAGGGGGACACTGAAGCTTTCTTT,CASSKWGGQGDTEAFF
-,TRBV6-5,-,TRBJ2-5,TGTGCCAGCAGTTACAGGGGCCAAGAGACCCAGTACTTC,CASSYRGQETQYF
-,TRBV14,few,TRBJ1-2,TGTGCCAGCAGCCAAGGTCCAGGGCCCACCTATGGCTACACCTTC,CASSQGPGPTYGYTF
-,TRBV27,-,TRBJ1-5,TGTGCCAGCAGTTTTGTCGGGGGAGTTTCAGATCAGCCCCAGCATTTT,CASSFVGGVSDQPQHF
-,TRBV2,-,TRBJ2-1,TGTGCCAGCGGGGAGGTTCTTCTAGGGAATGAGCAGTTCTTC,CASGEVLLGNEQFF
-,TRBV5-1,-,TRBJ1-1,TGCGCCAGCAGGCCAGGGGAGATCATGAACACTGAAGCTTTCTTT,CASRPGEIMNTEAFF
-,TRBV19,few,TRBJ2-3,TGTGCCAGTAGTCTCACCTGGACAGAAGATACGCAGTATTTT,CASSLTWTEDTQYF
TRBD1,TRBV5-4,few,TRBJ1-4,TGTGCCAGCAGCTCGGGACAGGGTGGCGAAAAACTGTTTTTT,CASSSGQGGEKLFF
TRBD1,TRBV30,-,TRBJ1-6,TGTGCCTGGAGTTTTGGACAGGCCAATTCACCCCTCCACTTT,CAWSFGQANSPLHF
TRBD2,TRBV7-8,-,TRBJ2-7,TGTGCCAGCAGCCGTAGCGGGAGGGGGCTTGGCGAGCAGTACTTC,CASSRSGRGLGEQYF
-,TRBV6-6,once,TRBJ2-7,TGTGCCAGCAGTTACATAGGGGGGGCCAGAAGCTACGAGCAGTACTTC,CASSYIGGARSYEQYF
-,TRBV5-5,-,TRBJ2-7,TGTGCCAGCAGCTCCTACCAGACAGCCTACGAGCAGTACTTC,CASSSYQTAYEQYF
TRBD2,TRBV29-1,-,TRBJ2-1,TGCAGCGCCGGGACTAGCGGCTACAATGAGCAGTTCTTC,CSAGTSGYNEQFF
TRBD1,TRBV5-6,once,TRBJ2-5,TGTGCCAGCAGCAACTCCGGGACAGGGCAAGAGACCCAGTACTTC,CASSNSGTGQETQYF
TRBD1,TRBV14,-,TRBJ1-3,TGTGCCAGCAGCCAATTATCAGCGGGGACAGGGCAAAACACCATATATTTT,CASSQLSAGTGQNTIYF
-,TRBV9,-,TRBJ1-3,TGTGCCAGCAGCCCCGGAGGCGGCTCTGGAAACACCATATATTTT,CASSPGGGSGNTIYF
TRBD1,TRBV28,-,TRBJ1-5,TGTGCCAGCAGTTCCGGGACAGGGGGCCTCAGCAATCAGCCCCAGCATTTT,CASSSGTGGLSNQPQHF
-,TRBV5-1,-,TRBJ1-4,TGCGCCAGCAGCCGCCGCGGGCCTGCAACTAATGAAAAACTGTTTTTT,CASSRRGPATNEKLFF
TRBD2,TRBV27,-,TRBJ2-1,TGTGCCAGCAGTTTATTGGCGGGGGGGCCCCTATGGAAGTTCTTC,CASSLLAGGPLWKFF
TRBD1,TRBV10-1,few,TRBJ2-7,TGCGCCAGCAGTATGAGCCGGGACAGGGGTTACGAGCAGTACTTC,CASSMSRDRGYEQYF
-,TRBV4-2,-,TRBJ1-1,TGTGCCAGCAGCCCGGACAGTACAAACACTGAAGCTTTCTTT,CASSPDSTNTEAFF
TRBD2,TRBV13,-,TRBJ2-3,TGTGCCAGCAGCCTACTAGCGGTGAGCACAGATACGCAGTATTTT,CASSLLAVSTDTQYF
TRBD2,TRBV5-1,-,TRBJ2-1,TGCGCCAGCGGACTAGCGGGGGCCGTAGGGAATGAGCAGTTCTTC,CASGLAGAVGNEQFF
TRBD1,TRBV10-1,-,TRBJ2-4,TGCGCCAGCAGTGGCCCGGGACAGACAAACATTCAGTACTTC,CASSGPGQTNIQYF
-,TRBV18,-,TRBJ1-1,TGTGCCAGCTCACCACTTGCCGGAGGGAACACTGAAGCTTTCTTT,CASSPLAGGNTEAFF
TRBD1,TRBV5-6,few,TRBJ2-7,TGTGCCAGCAGCTTGTTGGCTTATATGACAGGGGGAGTCTACGAGCAGTACTTC,CASSLLAYMTGGVYEQYF
-,TRBV10-3,-,TRBJ1-1,TGTGCCATCAGTGAGAGTAACATCAGGAACACTGAAGCTTTCTTT,CAISESNIRNTEAFF
-,TRBV7-7,-,TRBJ2-1,TGTGCCAGCAGCTTATCCGTTCGTGGGGGGGCCAGCAATGAGCAGTTCTTC,CASSLSVRGGASNEQFF
TRBD1,TRBV28,-,TRBJ1-2,TGTGCCAGCAGTTCCACCGGGACAGAGCTCTATGGCTACACCTTC,CASSSTGTELYGYTF
TRBD1,TRBV7-2,-,TRBJ1-1,TGTGCCAGCAGCTTACGCGGACAGGGTGGGAACACTGAAGCTTTCTTT,CASSLRGQGGNTEAFF
-,TRBV28,-,TRBJ1-5,TGTGCCAGCACCACCCCCCGAGGCCCCAGAGCCCAGCATTTT,CASTTPRGPRAQHF
-,TRBV19,-,TRBJ1-1,TGTGCCAGTAGTAAGCTCTCCGGGGGTGAAGCTTTCTTT,CASSKLSGGEAFF
TRBD1,TRBV25-1,few,TRBJ2-2,TGTGCCAGCAGAGGGACAGGGGCTTGGACCGGGGAGCTGTTTTTT,CASRGTGAWTGELFF
TRBD2,TRBV2,few,TRBJ2-3,TGTGCCAGCAGTGAAGGGACTAGTAACGTAGATACGCAGTATTTT,CASSEGTSNVDTQYF
-,TRBV4-1,-,TRBJ1-2,TGCGCCAGCAGCCAAGTTATAGTTGGGGCAGGCTATGGCTACACCTTC,CASSQVIVGAGYGYTF
-,TRBV2,-,TRBJ1-2,TGTGCCAGCAGTGTTAATTCACAGGGCAACTATGGCTACACCTTC,CASSVNSQGNYGYTF
-,TRBV7-8,-,TRBJ1-2,TGTGCCAGCAGCTTGCGGGCCTCAAATGGCTACACCTTC,CASSLRASNGYTF
TRBD2,TRBV19,-,TRBJ2-2,TGTGCCAGTAGTATCGGGGGGGGTCAGGTAGCCGGGGAGCTGTTTTTT,CASSIGGGQVAGELFF
-,TRBV7-9,-,TRBJ1-1,TGTGCCAGCAGCTTAGGCGGGAGAGGCCCCTTTTTT,CASSLGGRGPFF
TRBD1,TRBV5-1,-,TRBJ1-3,TGCGCCAGCAGCTTGGCCGGGACAGGGTTTGGAAACACCATATATTTT,CASSLAGTGFGNTIYF
-,TRBV15,-,TRBJ1-2,TGTGCCACCAGCCCCAGGGGACAAGACTATGGCTACACCTTC,CATSPRGQDYGYTF
TRBD1,TRBV10-2,-,TRBJ2-7,TGCGCCAGCAGATGGGACAGGGGGCCCTACGAGCAGTACTTC,CASRWDRGPYEQYF
-,TRBV27,-,TRBJ2-6,TGTGCCAGCTCTATTCCTGGGGCCAACGTCCTGACTTTC,CASSIPGANVLTF
-,TRBV9,-,TRBJ1-1,TGTGCCAGCAGCGTAGGAGTCAGGGCCCTCGAAAGGGACACTGAAGCTTTCTTT,CASSVGVRALERDTEAFF
TRBD2,TRBV28,-,TRBJ2-7,TGTGCCAGCAGTTTCCCACCCTGGGCGGGAGCCCGCGAATACGAGCAGTACTTC,CASSFPPWAGAREYEQYF
-,TRBV27,-,TRBJ2-1,TGTGCCAGCAGTCTCAAAGGGTTTAGCGATGAGCAGTTCTTC,CASSLKGFSDEQFF
-,TRBV28,-,TRBJ1-5,TGTGCCACCCTCGACAGCTTCAATCAGCCCCAGCATTTT,CATLDSFNQPQHF
TRBD2,TRBV19,-,TRBJ2-2,TGTGCCAGTAGCCCCCTAGCGGGGGGGAACACCGGGGAGCTGTTTTTT,CASSPLAGGNTGELFF
TRBD1,TRBV28,-,TRBJ1-6,TGTGCCAGCAGACGACCGACAGGGGGCGTTGCCGGATCCAATAATTCACCCCTCCACTTT,CASRRPTGGVAGSNNSPLHF
-,TRBV28,-,TRBJ2-2,TGTGCCAGCAGTTTCTACGGGAACACCGGGGAGCTGTTTTTT,CASSFYGNTGELFF
-,TRBV10-3,-,TRBJ1-5,TGTGCCATCAGTGAGGGGGAGGATCAGCCCCAGCATTTT,CAISEGEDQPQHF
-,TRBV15,-,TRBJ2-5,TGTGCCACCAGCAGAGATCCTCTAGGAAGTACCCCCCAAGAGGCCCAGTACTTC,CATSRDPLGSTPQEAQYF